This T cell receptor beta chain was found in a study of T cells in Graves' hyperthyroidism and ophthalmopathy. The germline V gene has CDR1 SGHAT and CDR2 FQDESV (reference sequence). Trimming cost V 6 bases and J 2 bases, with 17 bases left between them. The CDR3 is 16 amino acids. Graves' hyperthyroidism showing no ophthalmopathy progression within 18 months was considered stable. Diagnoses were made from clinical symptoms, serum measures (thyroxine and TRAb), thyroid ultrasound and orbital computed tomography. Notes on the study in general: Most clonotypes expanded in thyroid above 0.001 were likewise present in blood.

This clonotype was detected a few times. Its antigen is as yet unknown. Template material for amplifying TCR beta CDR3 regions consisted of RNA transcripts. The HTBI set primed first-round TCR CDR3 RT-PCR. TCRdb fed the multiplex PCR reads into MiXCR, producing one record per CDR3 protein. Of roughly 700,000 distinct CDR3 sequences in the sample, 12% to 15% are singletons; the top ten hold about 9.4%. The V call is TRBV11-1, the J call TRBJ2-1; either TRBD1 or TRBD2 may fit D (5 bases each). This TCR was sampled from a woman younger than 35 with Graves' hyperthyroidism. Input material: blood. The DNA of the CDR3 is TGTGCCAGCAGATTTTCCCGAATGGGGGCCTACAATGAGCAGTTCTTC. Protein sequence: CASRFSRMGAYNEQFF. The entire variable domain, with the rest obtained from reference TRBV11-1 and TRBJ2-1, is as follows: EAEVAQSPRYKITEKSQAVAFWCDPISGHATLYWYRQILGQGPELLVQFQDESVVDDSQLPKDRFSAERLKGVDSTLKIQPAELGDSAMYLCASRFSRMGAYNEQFFGPGTRLTVL.